Listed here are 18 T cell receptor beta chains from one sample, sequenced in a study of shared clonotypes between healthy human individuals. Profiled with immunoSEQ multiplex PCR; TCRdb holds only in-frame clones, not every one. The repertoire has around 2.5 million clones, roughly 93% of them found once; the top ten carry about 0.39%. The sequenced sample was naive CD4+ T cells from PBMCs. The subset here: CD45RA+ positively selected. These receptors all come from a young man in good health. Some clones in this sample may be carry-over from other donors' samples.

On this clone itself: This sample also contains other DNA sequences that code for the same CDR3. This CDR3 is CASSGGLAEYNEQFF. CDR3 sequence (DNA): TGTGCCAGCAGTGGGGGACTAGCGGAGTACAATGAGCAGTTCTTC. The V gene is TRBV2, the J gene TRBJ2-1, with TRBD2 matching over 11 bases. From germline, CDR1 is SNHLY and CDR2 FYNNEI. This CDR3 region has 15 residues. The trim removed 4 bases at V and 4 bases at J, leaving 3 bases unmatched.

The chain uses TRBV18 and TRBJ2-1, with 7 bases identical to TRBD2. V shed 3 bases and J 0 bases; nucleotides not matched to a gene: 5. This CDR3 has 16 residues. Germline values: CDR1 KGHSH, CDR2 LQKENI. CDR3 residues: CASSPGLQSSYNEQFF. As DNA, the CDR3 is TGTGCCAGCTCACCGGGACTACAAAGCTCCTACAATGAGCAGTTCTTC. The full variable domain, completed using reference TRBV18 and TRBJ2-1, is NAGVMQNPRHLVRRRGQEARLRCSPMKGHSHVYWYRQLPEEGLKFMVYLQKENIIDESGMPKERFSAEFPKEGPSILRIQQVVRGDSAAYFCASSPGLQSSYNEQFFGPGTRLTVL.

The chain is built from TRBV25-1 and TRBJ2-3; 11 nucleotides agree with TRBD2. CDR1 is MGHDK and CDR2 is SYGVNS in the germline V gene. The CDR3 sequence is 16 residues long. Trimming at V came to 1 base and at J to 3 bases, leaving 3 bases not matched to a gene. The CDR3, as DNA: TGTGCCAGCAGTGAATCAACTAGCGGGAGAACAGATACGCAGTATTTT. Protein sequence: CASSESTSGRTDTQYF.

Concerning this clone itself: Additional DNA sequences in this sample encode the identical CDR3. The V and J genes are TRBV28 and TRBJ1-5; TRBD1 aligns across 7 bases. Unmatched junction bases numbered 2, after V lost 3 bases and J lost 0 bases. CDR3 length equals 15 residues. The V gene's germline CDR1 is MDHEN and CDR2 SYDVKM. In DNA, the CDR3 is TGTGCCAGCAGTTTGGCAGGGGGTAGCAATCAGCCCCAGCATTTT. The encoded protein is CASSLAGGSNQPQHF.

The chain is built from TRBV18 and TRBJ2-1; D is undetermined. Trimming pared 8 bases from V and 6 bases from J, leaving 17 bases between. The CDR3 has 14 amino acids. Germline V gene lookup returns CDR1 KGHSH and CDR2 LQKENI. The CDR3 is CASRRLEAPNEQFF. CDR3 nucleotides: TGTGCCAGCCGTCGCCTAGAAGCCCCCAATGAGCAGTTCTTC. Filled out from reference TRBV18 and TRBJ2-1, the complete variable domain reads NAGVMQNPRHLVRRRGQEARLRCSPMKGHSHVYWYRQLPEEGLKFMVYLQKENIIDESGMPKERFSAEFPKEGPSILRIQQVVRGDSAAYFCASRRLEAPNEQFFGPGTRLTVL.

The chain employs TRBV30 and TRBJ2-1; D ambiguous. CDR3 length: 14 residues. In germline, CDR1 is GTSNPN, CDR2 SVGIG (reference sequence). V lost 1 base to trimming and J lost 14 bases, with 21 bases between them. Here the CDR3 reads CAWSGERRFSRKFF. In nucleotides, the CDR3 is TGTGCCTGGAGTGGGGAACGGAGATTCTCCCGGAAGTTCTTC.

This chain joins TRBV4-3 and TRBJ2-5, with D maybe TRBD2 (5 bases). CDR3 length: 17 amino acids. Trimming removed 1 base at V and 1 base at J, with 16 bases between. In germline, CDR1 is LGHNA, CDR2 YSLEER. CDR3 protein: CASSQVMSAVRQETQYF. The CDR3 DNA reads as TGCGCCAGCAGCCAAGTTATGTCAGCGGTCCGCCAAGAGACCCAGTACTTC.

CDR3 DNA: TGCGCCAGCAGCTGGGGGACTAGCGGGAGGTCCACAGATACGCAGTATTTT. The encoded protein is CASSWGTSGRSTDTQYF. The V and J genes are TRBV5-1 and TRBJ2-3, with 15 bases that match TRBD2. The CDR3 consists of 17 residues. V gave up 3 bases and J gave up 2 bases; unmatched junction bases: 4. Germline V gene data show CDR1 as SGHRS and CDR2 as YFSETQ.

Note on this clone: In the same sample, other DNA sequences code for this CDR3. The J gene is TRBJ2-7, the V gene TRBV11-2; the D gene is possibly TRBD1 (6 bases). The ends were cut back, 4 bases at V and 4 bases at J, with 8 bases in the middle. The CDR3 runs 12 residues. Germline CDR1 and CDR2: SGHAT and FQNNGV. The CDR3 DNA reads as TGTGCCAGCAGCTCACAGGGTTACGAGCAGTACTTC. Its protein is CASSSQGYEQYF.

A remark on this clone: Compared with germline, one end of the junction differs, possibly owing to a read error. This chain joins TRBV7-8 and TRBJ2-1; D may match TRBD1 or TRBD2 (5 bases each). Germline V gives CDR1 SGHVS, CDR2 FQNEAQ. This CDR3 region has 12 residues. The CDR3 nucleotides are TGTGCCAGCAGCTTAGTCGGGGCAGAAGTTGTCTTC. Translated: CASSLVGAEVVF.

In this sample, this clone turned up once. The rearrangement links TRBV5-1 to TRBJ2-2; the match to TRBD1 covers 7 bases. V shed 8 bases and J 2 bases; nucleotides not matched to a gene: 3. CDR1 is SGHRS, CDR2 YFSETQ, per germline. The CDR3 is 13 amino acids. In DNA form, the CDR3 reads TGCGCCAGTCACAGGGGAAACACCGGGGAGCTGTTTTTT. This sequence encodes CASHRGNTGELFF.

The chain combines TRBV9 with TRBJ2-4; D assignment may be TRBD1 or TRBD2 (6 bases each). The germline V gene has CDR1 SGDLS and CDR2 YYNGEE. The length of the CDR3 is 14 residues. V was cut by 4 bases and J by 5 bases, with 13 bases left in between. As DNA, the CDR3 is TGTGCCAGCAGCCCGATGGGGGGCGAAAACATTCAGTACTTC. This codes for CASSPMGGENIQYF.

The chain employs TRBV4-1 and TRBJ1-2; 9 positions agree with TRBD1. This CDR3 comprises 15 residues. The J segment lost 4 bases and the V segment lost 2 bases, leaving 5 bases of the junction unmatched. The germline CDR1 and CDR2 sequences are MGHRA and YSYEKL. The CDR3 bases are TGCGCCAGCAGCCAATCCGGGACAGGGTCCTATGGCTACACCTTC. It translates to CASSQSGTGSYGYTF.

The chain is built from TRBV7-2 and TRBJ2-7; D remains unclear. The V and J ends lost 5 bases and 2 bases respectively, with 16 bases between them. The CDR3 runs 15 residues. Looked up from germline, CDR1 is SGHTA and CDR2 is FQGNSA. CDR3 sequence (DNA): TGTGCCAGCAGCATAAGACAATCAGAAGCCTACGAGCAGTACTTC. Residues: CASSIRQSEAYEQYF.

CDR3 sequence: CASSLIAGEPDTQYF. CDR3 coding DNA: TGTGCCAGCAGCCTCATAGCGGGAGAACCAGATACGCAGTATTTT. The chain uses TRBV7-6 and TRBJ2-3, with TRBD2 matching 9 bases. With V trimmed by 5 bases and J by 4 bases, 7 bases remained unmatched. Germline CDR1 reads SGHVS; CDR2 reads FNYEAQ. The CDR3 runs to 15 residues.

The chain is built from TRBV14 and TRBJ1-2; 7 nucleotides match TRBD1. The V and J ends lost 2 bases and 7 bases, in that order; junction bases with no gene match: 4. Germline values: CDR1 SGHDN, CDR2 FVKESK. The CDR3 consists of 13 residues. The DNA of the CDR3 is TGTGCCAGCAGCCAAAGACAGGGTGTTGGCTACACCTTC. It specifies CASSQRQGVGYTF.

The sample holds a few counts of this clone. The chain links TRBV13 to TRBJ1-3; D not certain. V was shortened by 3 bases and J by 3 bases, with 0 bases between the two germline ends. This CDR3 is built from 11 residues. Germline V gene data show CDR1 as PRHDT and CDR2 as FYEKMQ (reference sequence). The CDR3 here is CASSFGNTIYF. The CDR3 coding sequence is TGTGCCAGCAGCTTTGGAAACACCATATATTTT.

Concerning this clone: Within the sample, other DNA sequences also encode this same CDR3. V is TRBV9 and J is TRBJ2-7; 7 bases are a match to TRBD2. This CDR3 has 14 residues. The V segment lost 2 bases and the J segment 0 bases; nucleotides outside the gene matches: 2. Germline V CDR1 and CDR2: SGDLS, YYNGEE. The CDR3 reads CASSVGGSSYEQYF. As DNA, the CDR3 is TGTGCCAGCAGCGTGGGGGGGAGCTCCTACGAGCAGTACTTC.